This TCR beta chain originates from a study of T cell repertoires in aging, cancer and after chemotherapy. As for the study in general: Donors were grouped into six age bands spanning 30 or younger through 70 or older. Repeat sampling of healthy donors over several months to years showed clear clonal overlap. Whole-study results and caveats: Across the chemotherapy interval, each cancer cohort showed higher median generation probability, suggesting thymic rebound. Age-matched healthy donors had significantly more diverse, less clonal blood TCR repertoires than untreated cancer patients.

This clonotype was detected a few times. Its antigen remains unknown. TRB rearrangements spanning V, D and J were amplified using mixed TRB-A/B primers. TCRdb itself ran the multiplex PCR reads through MiXCR, one entry per CDR3 protein. The repertoire consists of 7,900 or so distinct CDR3 sequences, with roughly 32% occurring once and the leading ten covering about 3.1%. Peripheral blood genomic DNA, not sorted cells or RNA, was the template. This CDR3 contains 17 residues. Trimming stripped 3 bases from V and 4 bases from J, with 18 bases between. Germline V CDR1 and CDR2: LNHDA, SQIVND (reference sequence).

The chain is built from TRBV19 and TRBJ2-2, with D perhaps TRBD1 or TRBD2 (5 bases each). The clonotype originates from a human donor in good health. Sequencing was performed on blood. CDR3 protein: CASSMGRKGRGTGELFF. CDR3 nucleotides: TGTGCCAGTAGTATGGGACGGAAGGGAAGGGGCACCGGGGAGCTGTTTTTT.